A single sample is the source of the 18 T cell receptor beta chains below, sequenced in a study of T cell responses to AZD1222 COVID-19 vaccine. Sequencing used immunoSEQ multiplex PCR; TCRdb keeps in-frame clones, though not all of them. The table records around 150,000 clones, approximately 94% of them present only once. This specimen consisted of peripheral blood, obtained 28 days after the second AZD1222 dose. Source of these receptors: an adult who received the AZD1222 COVID-19 vaccine.

The J gene is TRBJ2-1, the V gene TRBV14, with 7 bases identical to TRBD1. Germline lookup yields CDR1 SGHDN and CDR2 FVKESK. J lost 1 base, V lost 2 bases, and 5 bases had no gene match. This CDR3 has 16 amino acids. CDR3 coding DNA: TGTGCCAGCAGCCAATCAGGCAGGGGGTCCTACAATGAGCAGTTCTTC. Its translation is CASSQSGRGSYNEQFF.

This chain links TRBV7-6 with TRBJ2-7; 10 nucleotides agree with TRBD2. This CDR3 has 15 amino acids. In germline, CDR1 is SGHVS, CDR2 FNYEAQ. J was trimmed by 3 bases and V by 3 bases; bases with no gene match: 5. The CDR3 sequence is CASSFRLAGVYEQYF. The CDR3 DNA reads as TGTGCCAGCAGCTTCAGACTAGCGGGTGTCTACGAGCAGTACTTC.

The V and J genes are TRBV7-3 and TRBJ2-1; 13 bases line up with TRBD2. CDR1 SGHTA and CDR2 FQGTGA come from the germline V gene. The CDR3 is 14 amino acids. Unmatched junction bases numbered 4, after V lost 5 bases and J lost 9 bases. CDR3 in DNA: TGTGCCAGCAGCATCGGACTAGCGGGAGTTGAGCAGTTCTTC. This codes for CASSIGLAGVEQFF.

The chain carries TRBV12-3 or TRBV12-4 and TRBJ1-2; possibly TRBD1 for D (6 bases). The CDR3 covers 13 residues. V lost 4 bases and J 6 bases, leaving 12 bases between the germline ends. CDR3 protein: CASSYRVGNGYTF. For the CDR3, the DNA is TGTGCCAGCAGTTACAGGGTTGGGAATGGCTACACCTTC.

The chain carries TRBV10-3 and TRBJ1-1, with 7 bases lining up with TRBD1. V was clipped by 6 bases and J by 5 bases; unmatched bases: 12. The germline CDR1 and CDR2 sequences are ENHRY and SYGVKD. The CDR3 is made up of 15 amino acids. CDR3 coding DNA: TGTGCCATCAGATCCGGACAGGCTTCGGGTACTGAAGCTTTCTTT. Translation: CAIRSGQASGTEAFF.

This chain joins TRBV2 and TRBJ1-1; TRBD1 might be the D (6 bases). With 6 bases removed from V and 11 bases from J, the gap between germline ends came to 13 bases. Germline values: CDR1 SNHLY, CDR2 FYNNEI. The CDR3 totals 11 residues. The CDR3 DNA reads TGTGCCAGCAGCGCCGACAGGCGGGCTTTCTTT. This codes for CASSADRRAFF.

The genes are TRBV27 and TRBJ2-7; 7 bases are shared with TRBD2. CDR3 length: 17 amino acids. Trimming removed 1 base from V and 3 bases from J; junction bases left unmatched: 12. Germline V gene data show CDR1 as MNHEY and CDR2 as SMNVEV (reference sequence). CDR3 DNA sequence: TGTGCCAGCAGTTTATTGGGACGAGCGGGAAGTTTCTACGAGCAGTACTTC. It is translated as CASSLLGRAGSFYEQYF.

The CDR3 DNA sequence: TGTGCCAGTAGTGACGGGGGCGGGAGTAAAGCAGATACGCAGTATTTT. Residues: CASSDGGGSKADTQYF. The chain links TRBV19 to TRBJ2-3; TRBD2 might be the D (7 bases). CDR1 LNHDA and CDR2 SQIVND come from the germline V gene (reference sequence). The CDR3 contains 16 residues. V lost 5 bases and J 4 bases, leaving 19 bases between the germline ends.

This sequence joins TRBV3-1 (or the pseudogene TRBV3-2) and TRBJ2-6, with unresolved D. The CDR3 runs 14 residues. Trimming pared 4 bases from V and 0 bases from J, leaving 4 bases between. Germline V lookup: CDR1 LGHDT, CDR2 YNNKEL (reference sequence). The CDR3 here is CASSPSSGANVLTF. The CDR3 nucleotides are TGTGCCAGCAGCCCCTCCTCTGGGGCCAACGTCCTGACTTTC.

This chain connects TRBV19 to TRBJ2-1; possibly TRBD1 for D (7 bases). The CDR3 sequence is 14 residues long. Deletions cut 7 bases from V and 5 bases from J, with 15 bases between. Germline values: CDR1 LNHDA, CDR2 SQIVND (reference sequence). Here the CDR3 reads CASTAGGHDNEQFF. Written as DNA, the CDR3 is TGTGCCAGTACCGCAGGGGGGCACGACAATGAGCAGTTCTTC.

V and J are TRBV5-6 and TRBJ1-5, with D possibly matching TRBD1 (5 bases). The V gene lost 4 bases and the J gene lost 1 base, with 6 bases spanning the gap. Germline values: CDR1 SGHDT, CDR2 YYEEEE. This CDR3 has 13 amino acids. The chain's CDR3 is CASSPGSNQPQHF. The CDR3 region has the DNA TGTGCCAGCAGCCCAGGGAGCAATCAGCCCCAGCATTTT.

The J gene is TRBJ2-5, the V gene TRBV30; D not resolved. The CDR3 spans 12 residues. In germline, CDR1 is GTSNPN, CDR2 SVGIG (reference sequence). Trimming removed 3 bases from V and 5 bases from J, with 10 bases in between. CDR3 amino acids: CAWRYMGETQYF. The CDR3 DNA reads as TGTGCCTGGAGATACATGGGGGAGACCCAGTACTTC. Full variable domain (remainder filled in from reference TRBV30 and TRBJ2-5): SQTIHQWPATLVQPVGSPLSLECTVEGTSNPNLYWYRQAAGRGLQLLFYSVGIGQISSEVPQNLSASRPQDRQFILSSKKLLLSDSGFYLCAWRYMGETQYFGPGTRLLVL.

The CDR3 DNA follows: TGTGCCAGCAGTTCAGGCCCCGGGACTGAAGCTTTCTTT. Its protein is CASSSGPGTEAFF. The chain combines TRBV27 with TRBJ1-1; D is uncertain. This CDR3 comprises 13 residues. The V gene's germline CDR1 is MNHEY and CDR2 SMNVEV (reference sequence). V was clipped by 4 bases and J by 5 bases, with 11 bases between them.

The CDR3 sequence: CSVEVVGYEQYF. In DNA, the CDR3 is TGCAGCGTTGAAGTGGTAGGCTACGAGCAGTACTTC. The chain links TRBV29-1 to TRBJ2-7, with unresolved D. The CDR3 extends over 12 amino acids. CDR1 is SQVTM and CDR2 is ANQGSEA in the germline V gene. The ends were cut back, 1 base at V and 3 bases at J, with 7 bases in the middle.

The chain uses TRBV7-2 and TRBJ1-4; 8 nucleotides line up with TRBD1. Germline-derived CDR1 and CDR2 are SGHTA and FQGNSA. The CDR3 is 16 residues long. J lost 2 bases, V lost 5 bases, and 7 bases had no gene match. The CDR3 DNA reads as TGTGCCAGCAGCGTCCGGGACAGGACTACTAATGAAAAACTGTTTTTT. Translation: CASSVRDRTTNEKLFF.

The chain links TRBV19 to TRBJ1-1, with D maybe TRBD1 (6 bases). CDR1 and CDR2 from the germline V gene are LNHDA and SQIVND (reference sequence). The CDR3 spans 14 residues. V was cut by 5 bases and J by 1 base, with 11 bases left in between. For the CDR3, the DNA is TGTGCCAGTAGTCCGCGACAGGCGAACACTGAAGCTTTCTTT. Residues: CASSPRQANTEAFF.

The genes are TRBV18 and TRBJ1-1; D not resolved. The CDR3 runs 16 residues. Between the trimmed V and J ends, which lost 2 bases and 0 bases, there was a span of 13 bases. CDR1 and CDR2 (germline): KGHSH, LQKENI. The DNA for the CDR3 is TGTGCCAGCTCACCAGATTACCAGGTCATGAACACTGAAGCTTTCTTT. It codes for CASSPDYQVMNTEAFF.

The gene calls are TRBV6-5 and TRBJ1-1; possible D gene TRBD1, 6 bases. The length of the CDR3 is 15 residues. CDR1 is MNHEY and CDR2 is SVGAGI in the germline V gene. With 5 bases removed from V and 8 bases from J, the gap between germline ends came to 21 bases. CDR3: CASSRGGGFRVEAFF. The CDR3 DNA reads TGTGCCAGCAGTAGGGGGGGAGGGTTTCGGGTAGAAGCTTTCTTT.